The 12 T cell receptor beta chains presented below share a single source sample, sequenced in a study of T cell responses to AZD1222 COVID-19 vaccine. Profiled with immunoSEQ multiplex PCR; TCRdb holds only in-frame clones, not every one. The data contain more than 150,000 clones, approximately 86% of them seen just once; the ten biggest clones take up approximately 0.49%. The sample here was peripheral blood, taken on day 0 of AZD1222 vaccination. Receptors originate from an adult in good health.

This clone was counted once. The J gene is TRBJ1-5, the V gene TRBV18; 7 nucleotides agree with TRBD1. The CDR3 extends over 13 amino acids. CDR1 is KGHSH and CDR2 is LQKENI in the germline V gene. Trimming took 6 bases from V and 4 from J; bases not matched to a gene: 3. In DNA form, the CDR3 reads TGTGCCAGCTCCCCGACAGGGAATCAGCCCCAGCATTTT. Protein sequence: CASSPTGNQPQHF.

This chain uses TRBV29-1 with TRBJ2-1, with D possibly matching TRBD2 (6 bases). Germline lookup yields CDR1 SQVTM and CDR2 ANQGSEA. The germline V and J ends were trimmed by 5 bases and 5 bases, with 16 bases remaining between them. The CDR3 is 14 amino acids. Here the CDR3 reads CSVKPRTINNEQFF. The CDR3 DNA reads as TGCAGCGTTAAACCCAGGACTATAAACAATGAGCAGTTCTTC.

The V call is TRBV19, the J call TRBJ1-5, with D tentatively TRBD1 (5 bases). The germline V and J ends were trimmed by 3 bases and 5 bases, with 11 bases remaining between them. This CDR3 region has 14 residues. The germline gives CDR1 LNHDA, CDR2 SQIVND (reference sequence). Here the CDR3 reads CASSMGGTYQPQHF. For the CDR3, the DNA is TGTGCCAGTAGTATGGGCGGGACTTATCAGCCCCAGCATTTT.

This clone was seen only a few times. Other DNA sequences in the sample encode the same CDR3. The CDR3 DNA reads as TGTGCCAGCAGCCCCCTCGGGGGAGGATCCTACAATGAGCAGTTCTTC. Encoded protein: CASSPLGGGSYNEQFF. The chain carries TRBV11-2 and TRBJ2-1; a possible D gene is TRBD2 (6 bases). This CDR3 is 16 amino acids long. From germline, CDR1 is SGHAT and CDR2 FQNNGV. Trimming removed 5 bases at V and 1 base at J, with 15 bases between.

The CDR3, as DNA: TGCGCCAGCACCTCCGGGACCCTGGGCACCGGGGAGCTGTTTTTT. Protein sequence: CASTSGTLGTGELFF. The V and J genes are TRBV5-1 and TRBJ2-2, with D perhaps assigned TRBD1 or TRBD2 (5 bases each). The CDR3 contains 15 residues. V was clipped by 6 bases and J by 4 bases, with 16 bases between them. The germline CDR1 and CDR2 sequences are SGHRS and YFSETQ.

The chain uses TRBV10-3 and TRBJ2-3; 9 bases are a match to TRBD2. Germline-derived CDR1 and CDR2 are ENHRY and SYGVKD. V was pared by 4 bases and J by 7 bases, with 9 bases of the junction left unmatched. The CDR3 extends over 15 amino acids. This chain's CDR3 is CAISGGGRAINTQYF. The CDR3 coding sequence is TGTGCCATCAGTGGGGGCGGGAGGGCCATTAATACGCAGTATTTT.

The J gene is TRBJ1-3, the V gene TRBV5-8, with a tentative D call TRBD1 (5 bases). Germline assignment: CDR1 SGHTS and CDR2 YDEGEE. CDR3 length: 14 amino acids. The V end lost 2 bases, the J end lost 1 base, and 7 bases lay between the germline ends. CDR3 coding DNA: TGTGCCAGCAGCTTTCAGGGATCTGGAAACACCATATATTTT. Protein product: CASSFQGSGNTIYF.

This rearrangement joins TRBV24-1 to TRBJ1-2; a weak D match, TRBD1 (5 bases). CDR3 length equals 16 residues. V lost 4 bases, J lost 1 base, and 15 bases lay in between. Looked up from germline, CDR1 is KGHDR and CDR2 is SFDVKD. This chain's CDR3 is CATSERGRNLNYGYTF. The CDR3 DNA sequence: TGTGCCACCAGTGAACGGGGACGTAACCTTAACTATGGCTACACCTTC.

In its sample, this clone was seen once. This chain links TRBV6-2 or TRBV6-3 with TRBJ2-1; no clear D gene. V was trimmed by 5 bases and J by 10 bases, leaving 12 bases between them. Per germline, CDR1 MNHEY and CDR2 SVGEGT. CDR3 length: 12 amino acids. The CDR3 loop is CASSENRIEQFF. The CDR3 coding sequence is TGTGCCAGCAGTGAGAACCGGATCGAGCAGTTCTTC.

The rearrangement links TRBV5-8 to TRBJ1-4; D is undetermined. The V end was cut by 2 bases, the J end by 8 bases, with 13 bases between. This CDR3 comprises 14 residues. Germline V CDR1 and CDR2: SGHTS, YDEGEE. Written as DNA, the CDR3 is TGTGCCAGCAGCTTACCTAATTATAGGGAAAAACTGTTTTTT. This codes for CASSLPNYREKLFF.

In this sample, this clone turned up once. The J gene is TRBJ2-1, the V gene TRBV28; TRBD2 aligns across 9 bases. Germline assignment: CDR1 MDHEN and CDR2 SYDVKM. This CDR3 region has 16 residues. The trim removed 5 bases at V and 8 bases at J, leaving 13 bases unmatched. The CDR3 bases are TGTGCCAGCAGTGGTTTAGCAGCGGGGGGTCGGGATGAGCAGTTCTTC. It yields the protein CASSGLAAGGRDEQFF. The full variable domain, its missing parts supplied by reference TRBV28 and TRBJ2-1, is DVKVTQSSRYLVKRTGEKVFLECVQDMDHENMFWYRQDPGLGLRLIYFSYDVKMKEKGDIPEGYSVSREKKERFSLILESASTNQTSMYLCASSGLAAGGRDEQFFGPGTRLTVL.

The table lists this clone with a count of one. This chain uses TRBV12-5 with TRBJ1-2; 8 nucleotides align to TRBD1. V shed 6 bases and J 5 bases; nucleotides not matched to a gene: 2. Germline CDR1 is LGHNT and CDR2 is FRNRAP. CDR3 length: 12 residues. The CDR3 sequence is CASGRDRYGYTF. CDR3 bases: TGTGCTAGTGGCCGGGACAGGTATGGCTACACCTTC.